What follows are 17 T cell receptor beta chains derived from one specimen sequenced in a study of CD8+CD57+ T cells in acquired aplastic anemia. By flow cytometry, patients selected for sequencing had shown an expansion of CD8+CD57+ cells. The TCR beta profiling, which covered VDJ combination and CDR3 sequence, was carried out using genomic DNA as the template. Using its own MiXCR run on the reads, TCRdb lists one record per CDR3 protein. The repertoire consists of a few hundred thousand distinct CDR3 sequences, with approximately 79% occurring once and the leading ten covering 35% to 50%. Material: sorted CD4+, CD8+, or CD8+CD57+ T cells (not recorded which) from PBMCs. These receptors all stem from a human donor with aplastic anemia.

As concerns this clonotype: An end of the junction differs from the germline gene, which may be a read error. The rearrangement uses TRBV15 and TRBJ1-1; D gene uncertain. CDR3 size: 14 residues. The germline CDR1 and CDR2 sequences are LNHNV and YYDKDF (reference sequence). As DNA, the CDR3 is TGTGCCAGCAGCGGCCGGAGACTAAACAACGAACCTTTCTTC. This gives the protein CASSGRRLNNEPFF. The entire variable domain, with the rest obtained from reference TRBV15 and TRBJ1-1, is as follows: DAMVIQNPRYQVTQFGKPVTLSCSQTLNHNVMYWYQQKSSQAPKLLFHYYDKDFNNEADTPDNFQSRRPNTSFCFLDIRSPGLGDTAMYLCASSGRRLNNEPFFGQGTRLTVV.

The rearrangement links TRBV7-2 to TRBJ2-3; D might be TRBD2 (5 bases). In germline, CDR1 is SGHTA, CDR2 FQGNSA. This CDR3 is 14 amino acids long. Trimming removed 5 bases from V and 13 bases from J, with 22 bases in between. The CDR3 DNA reads TGTGCCAGCAGCCCAGAGGGCTCTGCAAACACCAAGTATTTT. Translated, it gives CASSPEGSANTKYF. Full variable domain (outside the CDR3, taken from reference TRBV7-2 and TRBJ2-3): GAGVSQSPSNKVTEKGKDVELRCDPISGHTALYWYRQSLGQGLEFLIYFQGNSAPDKSGLPSDRFSAERTGGSVSTLTIQRTQQEDSAVYLCASSPEGSANTKYFGPGTRLTVL.

The chain combines TRBV24-1 with TRBJ2-5; D gene unclear. The CDR3 runs 13 residues. Trimming cost V 5 bases and J 5 bases, with 11 bases left between them. Per germline, CDR1 KGHDR and CDR2 SFDVKD. The CDR3, as DNA: TGTGCCACCAGTGGGGTCCTGCGGGAGACCCAGTACTTC. Protein sequence: CATSGVLRETQYF.

A few counts support this clonotype. This chain joins TRBV7-8 and TRBJ2-3; maybe TRBD2 (6 bases). Germline CDR1 is SGHVS and CDR2 is FQNEAQ. This CDR3 region has 15 residues. Between the trimmed V and J ends, which lost 5 bases and 2 bases, there was a span of 14 bases. CDR3 amino acids: CASSLGGRNTDTQYF. The CDR3, as DNA: TGTGCCAGCAGCCTCGGGGGACGGAACACAGATACGCAGTATTTT.

The rearrangement uses TRBV20-1 and TRBJ2-5, with 11 bases matching TRBD2. In germline, CDR1 is DFQATT, CDR2 SNEGSKA (reference sequence). The CDR3 is 17 residues long. Trimming took 2 bases from V and 4 from J; bases not matched to a gene: 12. The CDR3 DNA reads as TGCAGTGCTAGATCCCCACTAGCGGGGGAAAGTGGAGAGACCCAGTACTTC. Encoded protein: CSARSPLAGESGETQYF.

The chain employs TRBV20-1 and TRBJ1-5, with TRBD1 matching 9 bases. CDR1 DFQATT and CDR2 SNEGSKA come from the germline V gene (reference sequence). The CDR3 consists of 14 residues. V dropped 6 bases and J dropped 7; count of bases not matched to a gene: 10. In DNA form, the CDR3 reads TGCAGTGCACAAAGGGGACAGGGAAGGCAGCCCCAGCATTTT. This gives the protein CSAQRGQGRQPQHF.

The chain has TRBV7-2 and TRBJ1-2; D gene unclear. Germline loops: CDR1 SGHTA, CDR2 FQGNSA. The CDR3 has 18 amino acids. Deletions cut 3 bases from V and 5 bases from J, with 25 bases between. This CDR3 reads CASSFTSGSGDTQYGYTF. The CDR3 coding sequence is TGTGCCAGCAGCTTTACTAGCGGGAGCGGCGATACGCAGTATGGCTACACCTTC.

The V and J genes are TRBV2 and TRBJ1-2; 7 bases align to TRBD1. The ends lost 4 bases at V and 7 bases at J; junction bases unmatched: 9. CDR1 is SNHLY, CDR2 FYNNEI, per germline. The CDR3 totals 14 residues. The CDR3 spells CASSGGQAVSGYTF. The CDR3 nucleotides are TGTGCCAGCAGTGGTGGACAGGCAGTGAGTGGCTACACCTTC.

This clonotype was recorded once. The chain recombines TRBV7-4 with TRBJ1-1; D is unclear. Trimming pared 8 bases from V and 4 bases from J, leaving 23 bases between. CDR1 and CDR2 from the germline V gene are SGHVT and SQSDAQ. The CDR3 has 16 amino acids. The CDR3 DNA is TGTGCCAGCGGAGTTACTCCCGTCGTCTTAGCCACTGAAGCTTTCTTT. Translating it yields CASGVTPVVLATEAFF.

This clonotype appeared once. Its ends do not fully match the called genes, so a read error is possible. V and J are TRBV9 and TRBJ2-5; 7 nucleotides align to TRBD1. This CDR3 has 15 residues. Germline values: CDR1 SGDLS, CDR2 YYNGEE. This CDR3 is CASSNGQASQATEYF. In DNA, the CDR3 is TGTGCCAGCAGCAATGGACAGGCGTCTCAAGCGACCGAGTACTTC.

To note about this clonotype: At one boundary the junction diverges from the germline segment, which might be a read error. The chain carries TRBV9 and TRBJ2-3, with 9 bases that match TRBD2. The CDR3 covers 13 residues. The V gene's germline CDR1 is SGDLS and CDR2 YYNGEE. Written as DNA, the CDR3 is TGTGCCAGCGGGGGCGGGGGGGACCCGACGCAGGGTTTT. Translation gives CASGGGGDPTQGF.

This clonotype was recorded only once. The final CDR3 position lacks the conserved phenylalanine or tryptophan, pointing to a likely read error. The DNA is left out, because the CDR3 cannot be placed on it with certainty; the CDR3 is given as TCRdb lists it. The V call is TRBV7-9, the J call TRBJ2-3. The germline gives CDR1 SEHNR, CDR2 FQNEAQ (reference sequence). Termini included, the CDR3 measures 13 amino acids. The CDR3 here is CASSFTSAVSRYS.

This clonotype was seen only a few times. This likely comes from a read error, as the CDR3 has no conserved phenylalanine or tryptophan at its end. It is unclear where the CDR3 begins or ends on the DNA, so no DNA is shown, and the CDR3 is as TCRdb lists it. The V and J genes are TRBV7-3 and TRBJ2-7; the table calls TRBD2, which could not be checked here. Germline values: CDR1 SGHTA, CDR2 FQGTGA. Counting both end residues, the CDR3 totals 13 amino acids. This chain's CDR3 is CASSLGGNNSPLH.

As regards this clonotype: One end of the junction is discordant with germline, which a read error may explain. V is TRBV11-1 and J is TRBJ1-2; no clear D. This CDR3 is 13 amino acids long. Germline V gene data show CDR1 as SGHAT and CDR2 as FQDESV (reference sequence). Written as DNA, the CDR3 is TGCGCCAGCGGAGGAGCCCGGAAAAGTGGCTACACCTTC. It yields the protein CASGGARKSGYTF. The full variable domain, rest sourced from reference TRBV11-1 and TRBJ1-2, is EAEVAQSPRYKITEKSQAVAFWCDPISGHATLYWYRQILGQGPELLVQFQDESVVDDSQLPKDRFSAERLKGVDSTLKIQPAELGDSAMYLCASGGARKSGYTFGSGTRLTVV.

Only one count was recorded for this clonotype. The conserved phenylalanine or tryptophan normally closing the CDR3 is absent here, so this likely arose from a read error. The DNA is left out, because the CDR3 cannot be placed on it with certainty; the CDR3 is given as TCRdb lists it. V usage is TRBV7-3 and J usage is TRBJ2-7. The germline gives CDR1 SGHTA, CDR2 FQGTGA. The CDR3 extends over 13 residues, inclusive of both ends. Here the CDR3 reads CASSSFDSYEKHY.

The chain combines TRBV9 with TRBJ2-7; 7 positions match TRBD1. The CDR3 sequence is 18 residues long. Looked up from germline, CDR1 is SGDLS and CDR2 is YYNGEE. V trimming: 2 bases; J trimming: 2 bases; junction bases outside the gene matches: 16. The CDR3 DNA reads as TGTGCCAGCAGCGTTCGACAGGGCCCGACCAATGAGCCCTACGAGCAGTACGTC. Protein product: CASSVRQGPTNEPYEQYV.

Concerning this clonotype itself: Likely a read error: the CDR3 ends without its conserved phenylalanine or tryptophan. It is unclear where the CDR3 begins or ends on the DNA, so no DNA is shown, and the CDR3 is as TCRdb lists it. The genes are TRBV7-3 and TRBJ2-2. A total of 12 residues make up the CDR3, ends included. Germline CDR1 is SGHTA and CDR2 is FQGTGA. The CDR3 region is CASSLARGELDL.